This T cell receptor beta chain was identified in a study of blood T cell repertoires in COVID-19. Germline V gene lookup returns CDR1 SGHVS and CDR2 FQNEAQ. Trimming removed 5 bases at V and 4 bases at J, with 11 bases between. The CDR3 sequence is 13 residues long. Method: immunoSEQ multiplex PCR; TCRdb's copy keeps in-frame clones and lacks some. The sample has hundreds of thousands of clones; 89% are singletons. This TCR came from a young woman with COVID-19, enrolled during active disease. The chain links TRBV7-8 to TRBJ1-1; tentatively, D is TRBD1 (5 bases). The source material was peripheral blood. CDR3: CASSADRATEAFF. DNA of the CDR3: TGTGCCAGCAGCGCTGACAGAGCCACTGAAGCTTTCTTT.